This record covers a single TCR beta chain. The data were produced by immunoSEQ multiplex PCR, yet TCRdb's version contains in-frame clones alone and is incomplete. Of around 50,000 clones in the sample, approximately 93% were seen once. The CDR3 runs to 16 residues. Looked up from germline, CDR1 is SGHTA and CDR2 is FQGNSA. The V and J ends lost 5 bases and 5 bases, in that order; junction bases with no gene match: 11. The receptor's source is a man aged 40-49 years with rheumatoid arthritis. The sample taken for sequencing was PBMCs. The gene calls are TRBV7-2 and TRBJ2-5; 10 positions agree with TRBD1. In nucleotides, the CDR3 is TGTGCCAGCAGCACCCAGACAGGGGGCGCAATGGAGACCCAGTACTTC. This gives the protein CASSTQTGGAMETQYF. The entire variable domain, with the rest obtained from reference TRBV7-2 and TRBJ2-5, is as follows: GAGVSQSPSNKVTEKGKDVELRCDPISGHTALYWYRQSLGQGLEFLIYFQGNSAPDKSGLPSDRFSAERTGGSVSTLTIQRTQQEDSAVYLCASSTQTGGAMETQYFGPGTRLLVL.